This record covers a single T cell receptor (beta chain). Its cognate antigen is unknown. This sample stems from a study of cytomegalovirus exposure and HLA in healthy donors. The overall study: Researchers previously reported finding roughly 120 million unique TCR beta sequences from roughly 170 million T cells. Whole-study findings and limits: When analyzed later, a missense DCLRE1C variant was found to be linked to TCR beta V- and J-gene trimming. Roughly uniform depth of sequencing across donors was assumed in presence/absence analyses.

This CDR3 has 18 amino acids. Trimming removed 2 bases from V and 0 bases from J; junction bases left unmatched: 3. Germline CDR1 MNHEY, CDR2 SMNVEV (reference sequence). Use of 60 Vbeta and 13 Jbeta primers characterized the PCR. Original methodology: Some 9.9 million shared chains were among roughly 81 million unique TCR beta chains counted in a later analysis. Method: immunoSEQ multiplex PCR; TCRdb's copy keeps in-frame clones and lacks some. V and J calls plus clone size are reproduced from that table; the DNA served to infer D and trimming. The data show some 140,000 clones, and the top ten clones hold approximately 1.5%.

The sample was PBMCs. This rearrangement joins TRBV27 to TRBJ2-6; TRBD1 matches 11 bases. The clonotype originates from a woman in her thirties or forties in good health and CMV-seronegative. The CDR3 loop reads CASSLGTGGNSGANVLTF. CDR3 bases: TGTGCCAGCAGTTTAGGGACAGGGGGTAACTCTGGGGCCAACGTCCTGACTTTC.